This T cell receptor (beta chain) is from a study of Ad26.COV2.S vaccination and SARS-CoV-2 variants (dated by TCRdb to the early 2020s). For context, the study as a whole: TCRbeta repertoire sequencing served as the tool for gauging how specific and how broad the SARS-CoV-2-reactive T cell receptors were following Ad26.COV2.S vaccination. A total of some 30 samples were included in the TCR-sequenced set, comprising roughly 20 Ad26.COV2.S vaccine recipients, 5 placebo recipients and 8 SARS-CoV-2 convalescent individuals.

This specimen's time point label, interpreted: individuals recovered from natural SARS-CoV-2 infection. The immunoSEQ Assay was used to sequence TCRbeta CDR3 regions. After extraction, genomic DNA underwent amplification by bias-controlled multiplex PCR, followed by high-throughput sequencing. From the authors' description of their analysis: To quantify the absolute abundance of every unique TCRbeta CDR3 region, sequences were collapsed and filtered. T cell fraction was estimated by normalizing TCRbeta template counts to usable DNA, with usable DNA measured through amplification of reference genes found in all nucleated cells. Repertoire TCRs were annotated as SARS-CoV-2-specific by exact matching of V gene, CDR3 amino acid sequence and J gene to a known reactive TCR set. The reference SARS-CoV-2 TCR set was obtained from MIRA and was filtered for enrichment in COVID-19-positive ImmuneCODE repertoires, whereby public or cross-reactive TCRs were removed. Using the MIRA antigens, annotated TCRs were further analysed by specific ORF or by position within an ORF. Breadth was defined as annotated unique rearrangements over total unique productive rearrangements; depth was the summed frequency of those rearrangements. TCR breadth was compared between groups using two-sided Wilcoxon rank-sum tests. TCRdb provides this immuneACCESS table in a form limited to in-frame rearrangements. Some clones are lacking; in checked studies, under half of them reflect an unresolved V gene, and why the rest are absent is not known. V and J calls plus clone size are reproduced from that table; the DNA served to infer D and trimming. This sample has approximately 400,000 clones in its table, and under 95% of those were observed once. The top ten hold about 3.9% of the sample.

Comment on this clone: Its antigen specificity is not known. Per-base quality was not reported, and no clone a single base away is much larger than it.

The full study reports these points: After vaccination, spike-specific CD8+ and CD4+ T cell responses were reported to show substantial breadth. Comparable non-spike TCR breadth was observed between vaccine and placebo recipients, consistent with only spike being contained in the vaccine. Ad26.COV2.S recipients had higher spike-specific TCR breadth than placebo recipients (P = 0.0014). According to the authors, total T cell responses may have been underestimated by the TCR breadth and depth analyses.

The sequence derives from a human donor who had recovered from COVID-19. Sequencing used peripheral blood, obtained after recovery from COVID-19.

The CDR3 protein is CASSGAETQYF. The nucleotide sequence is TGTGCCAGCAGCGGAGCCGAGACCCAGTACTTC. The V and J segments used are TRBV9 and TRBJ2-5; no D gene can be assigned with confidence. Cut back by 3 bases and 5 bases, the V and J ends lie 5 bases apart. The CDR3 runs 11 amino acids, cysteine and phenylalanine included. Just CDR3 DNA is preserved here, 33 bases in frame from base 1. CDR1 and CDR2 were assigned from the germline V gene as SGDLS and YYNGEE. When the CDR3 is completed using the reference TRBV9 and TRBJ2-5 genes on either side, the full variable domain is DSGVTQTPKHLITATGQRVTLRCSPRSGDLSVYWYQQSLDQGLQFLIQYYNGEERAKGNILERFSAQQFPDLHSELNLSSLELGDSALYFCASSGAETQYFGPGTRLLVL.